This T cell receptor (beta chain) was recorded in a study of response to subunit inactivated influenza vaccine. Study-level points and caveats: The authors suggested that few new T cells are recruited per seasonal influenza vaccination.

In TCRdb, the RT-PCR reads were re-called with MiXCR into one record per CDR3 protein. The data contain 530,000 or so distinct CDR3 sequences, about 25% of them singletons. The V segment lost 5 bases and the J segment 3 bases; nucleotides outside the gene matches: 3. The CDR3 runs to 15 residues. Note on this clonotype: What it binds is unknown.

This TCR derives from a man aged 45-65 years who received an inactivated influenza vaccine. The sequencing here drew on CD4+ T cells sorted from PBMCs, taken 4 to 6 days after vaccination. The V call is TRBV12-3 or TRBV12-4, the J call TRBJ2-2, with TRBD2 matching over 10 bases. The CDR3 protein is CASSRTSGHTGELFF. The CDR3 DNA sequence: TGTGCCAGCAGTCGGACTAGCGGCCACACCGGGGAGCTGTTTTTT.